These 32 T cell receptor beta chains originate from one sample sequenced in a study of blood T cells in healthy people across ages. With a J-beta primer mix and a sample-barcoded 5' primer, a second PCR ran about 7 to 11 cycles. TCRdb recomputed calls from the 5' RACE reads with MiXCR, one row per CDR3 protein. The sample consists of about a million distinct CDR3 sequences, around 46% of them appearing once. Material for sequencing was blood. These receptors came from a man aged 30-40 years in good health.

On this clonotype itself: One end of the junction fails to match germline, which may point to a read error. This chain joins TRBV6-1 and TRBJ1-5; D remains ambiguous. CDR3 length equals 15 residues. The germline V gene has CDR1 MNHNS and CDR2 SASEGT. The CDR3 reads CAGSEVQNRLQPQHF. CDR3 nucleotides: TGTGCCGGCAGTGAGGTCCAGAACCGCCTTCAGCCCCAGCATTTT.

This clonotype appeared a few times. The chain carries TRBV12-3 or TRBV12-4 and TRBJ1-4; the match to TRBD1 covers 9 bases. V gave up 5 bases and J gave up 7 bases; unmatched junction bases: 11. The CDR3 extends over 16 amino acids. CDR3 protein: CASSVSGQGWVEKLFF. Written as DNA, the CDR3 is TGTGCCAGCAGTGTCTCGGGACAGGGTTGGGTTGAAAAACTGTTTTTT.

The rearrangement uses TRBV18 and TRBJ1-1; D remains unclear. This CDR3 spans 13 amino acids. V was cut by 3 bases and J by 1 base, with 6 bases left in between. Germline V gives CDR1 KGHSH, CDR2 LQKENI. The CDR3 DNA is TGTGCCAGCTCACCTCCGGAGAACACTGAAGCTTTCTTT. Translation gives CASSPPENTEAFF.

The chain carries TRBV20-1 and TRBJ1-1; 8 bases map to TRBD1. Germline V gene sequence: CDR1 DFQATT, CDR2 SNEGSKA (reference sequence). V shed 2 bases and J 4 bases; nucleotides not matched to a gene: 9. This CDR3 has 15 residues. The CDR3 bases are TGCAGTGCTAGAAAGTCCCAGGGGGCGAGCACTGAAGCTTTCTTT. It encodes CSARKSQGASTEAFF.

CDR3 nucleotide sequence: TGCGCCAGCAGCTTGTGGCAGGGTAACGAGCAGTACTTC. Protein: CASSLWQGNEQYF. The chain couples TRBV5-1 to TRBJ2-4, with D possibly matching TRBD1 (5 bases). The assigned J gene may be wrong: the sequence end matches TRBJ2-7 better. The CDR3 consists of 13 residues. CDR1 and CDR2 (germline): SGHRS, YFSETQ.

The genes are TRBV27 and TRBJ2-3; D is possibly TRBD1 or TRBD2 (7 bases each). Germline V CDR1 and CDR2: MNHEY, SMNVEV (reference sequence). With 6 bases removed from V and 5 bases from J, the gap between germline ends came to 15 bases. The CDR3 has 14 residues. The CDR3 region is CASSPTGRGDTQYF. CDR3 DNA sequence: TGTGCCAGCAGCCCGACAGGGAGGGGAGATACGCAGTATTTT.

V and J are TRBV24-1 and TRBJ2-2; 9 bases line up with TRBD1. Unmatched junction bases numbered 5, after V lost 2 bases and J lost 5 bases. CDR1 and CDR2 (germline): KGHDR, SFDVKD. There are 16 residues in the CDR3. DNA for the CDR3: TGTGCCACCAGTGATTCGACAGGGGGGTTTACCGGGGAGCTGTTTTTT. This translates into CATSDSTGGFTGELFF.

Details on this clonotype: This may be a read error: a much more frequent sequence differs by one nucleotide. This sequence joins TRBV4-1 and TRBJ2-7; no firm D call. CDR3 length equals 11 residues. Germline values: CDR1 MGHRA, CDR2 YSYEKL. Deletions cut 6 bases from V and 7 bases from J, with 10 bases between. Here the CDR3 reads CASRFNSEQYF. As DNA, the CDR3 is TGCGCCAGCAGGTTTAATAGTGAGCAGTACTTC.

This clonotype came up a few times. The chain joins TRBV7-2 to TRBJ2-3, with no clear D. Germline CDR1 reads SGHTA; CDR2 reads FQGNSA. The CDR3 consists of 13 residues. With 5 bases removed from V and 0 bases from J, the gap between germline ends came to 6 bases. The CDR3 nucleotides read TGTGCCAGCAGCAAGACTAGCACAGATACGCAGTATTTT. Protein: CASSKTSTDTQYF.

This clonotype was picked up a small number of times. J is TRBJ2-7 and V is TRBV6-1; D is uncertain. CDR3 size: 14 residues. The germline gives CDR1 MNHNS, CDR2 SASEGT. Trimming removed 3 bases at V and 1 base at J, with 10 bases between. The CDR3 region is CASSEFPPSYEQYF. CDR3 nucleotides: TGTGCCAGCAGTGAGTTCCCTCCTTCCTACGAGCAGTACTTC.

The chain links TRBV27 to TRBJ1-2, with 8 bases identical to TRBD1. V was clipped by 6 bases and J by 12 bases; unmatched bases: 15. Germline CDR1 and CDR2: MNHEY and SMNVEV (reference sequence). CDR3 length: 14 amino acids. The CDR3 reads CASRLQTGGTSHTF. CDR3 nucleotides: TGTGCCAGCAGATTACAAACAGGGGGAACTAGCCACACCTTC.

The chain combines TRBV4-3 with TRBJ1-6; TRBD1 is a possible D gene (6 bases). V lost 2 bases, J lost 10 bases, and 18 bases lay in between. The CDR3 loop spans 16 amino acids. The V gene's germline CDR1 is LGHNA and CDR2 YSLEER. The CDR3 reads CASSQNPDIGGSPLHF. The CDR3 DNA is TGCGCCAGCAGCCAAAATCCGGACATAGGGGGGTCACCCCTCCACTTT.

This clonotype appeared once. V and J are TRBV20-1 and TRBJ1-5, with D hard to call. Trimming removed 2 bases at V and 4 bases at J, with 12 bases between. The V gene's germline CDR1 is DFQATT and CDR2 SNEGSKA (reference sequence). The CDR3 length is 14 residues. CDR3 sequence: CSARLRPRNQPQHF. The CDR3 nucleotides read TGCAGTGCTAGACTTCGACCGCGAAATCAGCCCCAGCATTTT.

This clonotype was detected only a few times. The rearrangement uses TRBV9 and TRBJ2-1; TRBD1 aligns across 8 bases. Germline V gene sequence: CDR1 SGDLS, CDR2 YYNGEE. This CDR3 contains 17 residues. Trimming at V came to 5 bases and at J to 2 bases, leaving 12 bases not matched to a gene. CDR3: CASRVAGGSITYNEQFF. As DNA, the CDR3 is TGTGCCAGCAGGGTGGCAGGGGGCTCAATAACCTACAATGAGCAGTTCTTC.

J is TRBJ2-5 and V is TRBV5-1; 9 positions agree with TRBD1. Trimming took 6 bases from V and 5 from J; bases not matched to a gene: 5. CDR1 SGHRS and CDR2 YFSETQ come from the germline V gene. The length of the CDR3 is 13 residues. DNA of the CDR3: TGCGCCAGCACACAGGGGGCTCCGGAGACCCAGTACTTC. It specifies CASTQGAPETQYF.

V gene TRBV20-1 combines with J gene TRBJ2-1; a weak D match, TRBD1 (8 bases). Germline V gives CDR1 DFQATT, CDR2 SNEGSKA (reference sequence). The CDR3 has 17 residues. Between the trimmed V and J ends, which lost 5 bases and 4 bases, there was a span of 24 bases. CDR3 nucleotide sequence: TGCAGTGCTCTACCCGAAGAGCGGGACAGGCTGTACAATGAGCAGTTCTTC. Translated: CSALPEERDRLYNEQFF.

Comments on this clonotype: This may be a read error, as it is one base from a much larger clone. The chain uses TRBV2 and TRBJ2-3, with D perhaps matching TRBD2 (6 bases). Germline loops: CDR1 SNHLY, CDR2 FYNNEI. This CDR3 has 14 residues. DNA of the CDR3: TGTACCAGCACCGGGGGTGGGTTCCCAGATACGCAGTATTTT. The encoded protein is CTSTGGGFPDTQYF.

Turning to this clonotype: Sequence at one end of the junction differs from germline and may be a read error. The chain employs TRBV4-1 and TRBJ2-7, with TRBD1 matching over 9 bases. This CDR3 has 16 residues. Per the germline V gene, CDR1 is MGHRA and CDR2 is YSYEKL. The CDR3 region is CAGSQSDRGRSYEQYF. The DNA for the CDR3 is TGCGCCGGCAGCCAATCGGACAGGGGCAGATCCTACGAGCAGTACTTC.

The gene calls are TRBV29-1 and TRBJ2-1, with D possibly being TRBD2 (6 bases). The J call may be in error: the DNA end matches TRBJ2-7 better. Germline assignment: CDR1 SQVTM and CDR2 ANQGSEA. The CDR3 covers 14 residues. The CDR3 region is CSIQGGSSYNEQYF. The DNA of the CDR3 is TGCAGCATACAAGGAGGGAGCTCCTACAATGAGCAGTACTTC.

This clonotype was counted ten times or more. The chain joins TRBV20-1 to TRBJ1-1, with 7 nucleotides matching TRBD1. With V trimmed by 3 bases and J by 3 bases, 1 base remained unmatched. Germline V gene sequence: CDR1 DFQATT, CDR2 SNEGSKA (reference sequence). This CDR3 is built from 12 residues. CDR3 protein: CSARDRYTEAFF. Here the CDR3 DNA reads TGCAGTGCTAGGGACAGGTACACTGAAGCTTTCTTT.

This clonotype was seen at least ten times. This sequence joins TRBV20-1 and TRBJ2-1; a weak D match, TRBD2 (5 bases). Germline assignment: CDR1 DFQATT and CDR2 SNEGSKA (reference sequence). The CDR3 spans 14 residues. The V and J ends lost 3 bases and 4 bases respectively, with 13 bases between them. The CDR3 protein is CSASEARDYNEQFF. In nucleotides, the CDR3 is TGCAGTGCTAGTGAGGCTCGGGATTACAATGAGCAGTTCTTC.

The chain employs TRBV2 and TRBJ2-3; the D is unclear. CDR1 SNHLY and CDR2 FYNNEI come from the germline V gene. The CDR3 has 13 amino acids. V was trimmed by 3 bases and J by 2 bases, leaving 6 bases between them. The CDR3 region is CASSDPDTDTQYF. The CDR3, as DNA: TGTGCCAGCAGTGATCCGGACACAGATACGCAGTATTTT.

The CDR3 nucleotides are TGTGCCAGCAGCCAAGCCGGGACAGCTAACTATGGCTACACCTTC. It encodes CASSQAGTANYGYTF. This chain joins TRBV5-5 and TRBJ1-2; 7 bases line up with TRBD1. V lost 4 bases, J lost 0 bases, and 6 bases stayed unmatched. CDR1 is SGHKS, CDR2 YYEKEE, per germline (reference sequence). The CDR3 is 15 amino acids. The full variable domain, rest sourced from reference TRBV5-5 and TRBJ1-2, is DAGVTQSPTHLIKTRGQQVTLRCSPISGHKSVSWYQQVLGQGPQFIFQYYEKEERGRGNFPDRFSARQFPNYSSELNVNALLLGDSALYLCASSQAGTANYGYTFGSGTRLTVV.

V and J are TRBV27 and TRBJ2-2, with D hard to call. The CDR3 length is 15 residues. CDR1 and CDR2 (germline): MNHEY, SMNVEV (reference sequence). Trimming pared 2 bases from V and 1 base from J, leaving 8 bases between. The DNA for the CDR3 is TGTGCCAGCAGTTTAGAGACAAGGAACACCGGGGAGCTGTTTTTT. The encoded protein is CASSLETRNTGELFF.

The J gene is TRBJ2-1, the V gene TRBV4-1; D possibly corresponds to TRBD1 (6 bases). The CDR3 totals 13 residues. Germline V lookup: CDR1 MGHRA, CDR2 YSYEKL. The V and J ends lost 2 bases and 5 bases respectively, with 7 bases between them. CDR3 in DNA: TGCGCCAGCAGCCAAAACAGGGACAATGAGCAGTTCTTC. Its translation is CASSQNRDNEQFF.

The chain couples TRBV9 to TRBJ1-6; D gene unclear. The CDR3 contains 15 residues. Trimming took off 2 bases at V and 7 bases at J, with 13 bases between the two ends. CDR1 and CDR2 from the germline V gene are SGDLS and YYNGEE. CDR3 protein: CASSVSDVGNSPLHF. The CDR3, as DNA: TGTGCCAGCAGCGTCTCGGACGTGGGGAATTCACCCCTCCACTTT.

This clonotype was counted ten times or more. The V gene is TRBV11-3, the J gene TRBJ2-7; no clear D. CDR3 length: 15 residues. Trimming pared 3 bases from V and 0 bases from J, leaving 12 bases between. Germline CDR1 SGHNT, CDR2 YENEEA. For the CDR3, the DNA is TGTGCCAGCAGCTTTGGCGTCCAGAGCTCCTACGAGCAGTACTTC. Protein product: CASSFGVQSSYEQYF.

With regard to this clonotype: At one end, the junction sequence differs from germline, possibly due to a read error. The CDR3 sequence: CVSRWESNTEAFF. The DNA for the CDR3 is TGTGTCAGCAGGTGGGAATCGAACACTGAAGCTTTCTTT. The chain has TRBV6-5 and TRBJ1-1; D unresolved. The V gene's germline CDR1 is MNHEY and CDR2 SVGAGI. The CDR3 spans 13 residues.

This clonotype was counted between two and nine times. The chain is built from TRBV18 and TRBJ2-7; D not resolved. Germline CDR1 and CDR2: KGHSH and LQKENI. Between the trimmed V and J ends, which lost 8 bases and 2 bases, there was a span of 19 bases. The CDR3 extends over 15 amino acids. DNA of the CDR3: TGTGCCAGCCCCGGGTGCCGAACACTTACCTACGAGCAGTACTTC. This codes for CASPGCRTLTYEQYF.

V and J are TRBV5-5 and TRBJ2-7; 7 positions match TRBD1. The CDR3 consists of 15 residues. J lost 0 bases, V lost 2 bases, and 5 bases had no gene match. Germline V gene lookup returns CDR1 SGHKS and CDR2 YYEKEE (reference sequence). The CDR3 sequence: CASSFEGQSSYEQYF. In DNA form, the CDR3 reads TGTGCCAGCAGCTTCGAGGGACAGAGCTCCTACGAGCAGTACTTC. Complete variable domain (other parts from reference TRBV5-5 and TRBJ2-7): DAGVTQSPTHLIKTRGQQVTLRCSPISGHKSVSWYQQVLGQGPQFIFQYYEKEERGRGNFPDRFSARQFPNYSSELNVNALLLGDSALYLCASSFEGQSSYEQYFGPGTRLTVT.

In this sample, this clonotype turned up once. This chain uses TRBV29-1 with TRBJ2-4; D is perhaps TRBD1 (6 bases). The germline CDR1 and CDR2 sequences are SQVTM and ANQGSEA. CDR3 size: 14 residues. The V and J ends lost 2 bases and 7 bases respectively, with 15 bases between them. The CDR3 DNA sequence: TGCAGCGTTGAACGCCCAGGGGCCCTGAACATTCAGTACTTC. Its translation: CSVERPGALNIQYF.

This clonotype showed up just once. Given the absence of the conserved phenylalanine or tryptophan at the CDR3 end, a read error is likely. The chain uses TRBV28 and TRBJ2-7; D not resolved. Germline V CDR1 and CDR2: MDHEN, SYDVKM. This CDR3 has 15 amino acids. V was shortened by 7 bases and J by 1 base, with 17 bases between the two germline ends. Written as DNA, the CDR3 is TGTGCCAGCATTCCTTCGACGGAGCTGTCCTACGAGCAGTACCTC. Translation gives CASIPSTELSYEQYL.